A single sample is the source of the 14 T cell receptor beta chains below, sequenced in a study of technical replicates of blood from a handful of donors. Only in-frame clones appear in the TCRdb table, and some are missing; sequencing was by immunoSEQ multiplex PCR. The sample contains roughly 90,000 clones, 90% to 96% of which appear only once. The sequenced sample consisted of T cells isolated from PBMCs. These receptor sequences come from a human donor in good health.

The J gene is TRBJ1-1, the V gene TRBV19, with unresolved D. This CDR3 contains 12 residues. Germline CDR1 LNHDA, CDR2 SQIVND (reference sequence). V lost 3 bases to trimming and J lost 3 bases, with 5 bases between them. The CDR3 nucleotides read TGTGCCAGTAGTATCCTCGACACTGAAGCTTTCTTT. Encoded protein: CASSILDTEAFF.

The chain carries TRBV9 and TRBJ2-7, with TRBD1 matching over 10 bases. Trimming at V came to 2 bases and at J to 2 bases, leaving 7 bases not matched to a gene. Germline V gene lookup returns CDR1 SGDLS and CDR2 YYNGEE. The CDR3 consists of 16 residues. CDR3 protein: CASSVGGTGDTYEQYF. The CDR3 DNA is TGTGCCAGCAGCGTCGGTGGGACAGGGGATACCTACGAGCAGTACTTC. The full variable domain, in which reference TRBV9 and TRBJ2-7 provide the parts outside the CDR3, is DSGVTQTPKHLITATGQRVTLRCSPRSGDLSVYWYQQSLDQGLQFLIQYYNGEERAKGNILERFSAQQFPDLHSELNLSSLELGDSALYFCASSVGGTGDTYEQYFGPGTRLTVT.

This clone was counted once. The CDR3 bases are TGTGCCAGCACCGTAGACAGGGTCACCGGGGAGCTGTTTTTT. Translation gives CASTVDRVTGELFF. V and J are TRBV7-3 and TRBJ2-2; 7 positions match TRBD1. CDR3 length: 14 amino acids. CDR1 and CDR2 from the germline V gene are SGHTA and FQGTGA. Unmatched junction bases numbered 6, after V lost 7 bases and J lost 4 bases.

J is TRBJ2-3 and V is TRBV7-3, with TRBD2 identical over 9 bases. V dropped 7 bases and J dropped 2; count of bases not matched to a gene: 10. CDR3 size: 16 residues. Looked up from germline, CDR1 is SGHTA and CDR2 is FQGTGA. CDR3: CASTPGTSINTDTQYF. DNA for the CDR3: TGTGCCAGCACCCCCGGGACTAGCATCAACACAGATACGCAGTATTTT.

The table lists this clone with a count of one. V and J are TRBV9 and TRBJ2-3; possible D gene TRBD2, 5 bases. CDR1 is SGDLS, CDR2 YYNGEE, per germline. The germline V and J ends were trimmed by 1 base and 0 bases, with 9 bases remaining between them. The CDR3 runs to 15 residues. CDR3 region: CASSVTAGSTDTQYF. CDR3 sequence (DNA): TGTGCCAGCAGCGTAACGGCGGGTAGCACAGATACGCAGTATTTT. Drawing the rest from reference TRBV9 and TRBJ2-3, the complete variable domain is DSGVTQTPKHLITATGQRVTLRCSPRSGDLSVYWYQQSLDQGLQFLIQYYNGEERAKGNILERFSAQQFPDLHSELNLSSLELGDSALYFCASSVTAGSTDTQYFGPGTRLTVL.

This sequence joins TRBV28 and TRBJ1-5, with TRBD1 matching over 7 bases. V lost 4 bases and J lost 4; bases outside the gene matches: 7. The CDR3 has 15 amino acids. Germline CDR1 MDHEN, CDR2 SYDVKM. For the CDR3, the DNA is TGTGCCAGCAGTTCAGAGGACAGGAGTAATCAGCCCCAGCATTTT. Residues: CASSSEDRSNQPQHF.

This clone was observed once. This chain joins TRBV11-2 and TRBJ2-5; 10 bases fit TRBD1. V lost 5 bases and J lost 2; bases outside the gene matches: 8. Germline V gene lookup returns CDR1 SGHAT and CDR2 FQNNGV. The CDR3 runs to 16 residues. CDR3 bases: TGTGCCAGCAGCCCCGAGGACAGGGGGTTTCAAGAGACCCAGTACTTC. Translating gives CASSPEDRGFQETQYF.

J is TRBJ2-7 and V is TRBV2, with a possible D match to TRBD2 (6 bases). This CDR3 spans 15 amino acids. Germline values: CDR1 SNHLY, CDR2 FYNNEI. V dropped 5 bases and J dropped 4 bases, with 18 bases sitting between them. This chain's CDR3 is CASSTAGLGIYEQYF. The CDR3 coding sequence is TGTGCCAGCAGTACTGCGGGACTGGGGATTTACGAGCAGTACTTC.

The V and J genes are TRBV20-1 and TRBJ2-1; D gene unclear. Germline CDR1 DFQATT, CDR2 SNEGSKA (reference sequence). Trimming removed 5 bases at V and 10 bases at J, with 12 bases between. The CDR3 is made up of 11 amino acids. CDR3: CSAVTHREQFF. The DNA for the CDR3 is TGCAGTGCTGTAACCCATCGGGAGCAGTTCTTC.

This chain connects TRBV9 to TRBJ2-7; a possible D gene is TRBD1 (5 bases). Germline V gives CDR1 SGDLS, CDR2 YYNGEE. The CDR3 spans 14 residues. With 0 bases removed from V and 3 bases from J, the gap between germline ends came to 10 bases. CDR3: CASSVDWQGYEQYF. The CDR3 coding sequence is TGTGCCAGCAGCGTAGATTGGCAGGGCTACGAGCAGTACTTC.

The V gene is TRBV5-1, the J gene TRBJ2-1, with 13 nucleotides matching TRBD2. Germline V gene data show CDR1 as SGHRS and CDR2 as YFSETQ. This CDR3 is 18 amino acids long. V lost 3 bases, J lost 0 bases, and 6 bases stayed unmatched. The CDR3 nucleotides read TGCGCCAGCAGCTGGGGACTAGCGGGAAGAGTCTCCTACAATGAGCAGTTCTTC. Its translation is CASSWGLAGRVSYNEQFF.

This clone was seen only a few times. The chain carries TRBV4-1 and TRBJ1-1; TRBD1 is a possible D gene (5 bases). The CDR3 is 15 amino acids. Trimming pared 4 bases from V and 1 base from J, leaving 13 bases between. Per the germline V gene, CDR1 is MGHRA and CDR2 is YSYEKL. Here the CDR3 reads CASSPVGGANTEAFF. CDR3 DNA sequence: TGCGCCAGCAGCCCCGTTGGCGGGGCGAACACTGAAGCTTTCTTT.

The chain uses TRBV7-2 and TRBJ1-1; no definite D call. V was trimmed by 3 bases and J by 7 bases, leaving 9 bases between them. Germline V CDR1 and CDR2: SGHTA, FQGNSA. The CDR3 consists of 12 residues. CDR3: CASSFGPVEAFF. For the CDR3, the DNA is TGTGCCAGCAGCTTTGGGCCAGTTGAAGCTTTCTTT.

The rearrangement links TRBV7-2 to TRBJ1-1; D is perhaps TRBD1 (5 bases). CDR3 size: 13 residues. Germline-derived CDR1 and CDR2 are SGHTA and FQGNSA. Trimming left V 1 base short and J 3 bases short, with 6 bases between. This CDR3 is CASSLVGDTEAFF. The DNA for the CDR3 is TGTGCCAGCAGCTTAGTAGGGGACACTGAAGCTTTCTTT.